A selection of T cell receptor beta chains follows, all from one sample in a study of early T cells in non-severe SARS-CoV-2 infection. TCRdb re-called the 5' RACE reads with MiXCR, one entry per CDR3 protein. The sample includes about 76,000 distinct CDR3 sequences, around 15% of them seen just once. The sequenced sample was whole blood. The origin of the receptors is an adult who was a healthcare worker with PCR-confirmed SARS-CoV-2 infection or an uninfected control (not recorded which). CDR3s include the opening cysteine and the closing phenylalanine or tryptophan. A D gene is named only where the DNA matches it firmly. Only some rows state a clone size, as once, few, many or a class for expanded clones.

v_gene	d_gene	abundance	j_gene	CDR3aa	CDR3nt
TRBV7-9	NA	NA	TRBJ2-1	CASSHSGHRNEQFF	TGTGCCAGCAGCCATTCGGGACACCGGAATGAGCAGTTCTTC
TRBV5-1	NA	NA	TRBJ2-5	CASSLAYQETQYF	TGCGCCAGCAGCTTGGCCTACCAAGAGACCCAGTACTTC
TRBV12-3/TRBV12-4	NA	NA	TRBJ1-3	CASTTRGGTENTIYF	TGTGCCAGCACCACCCGGGGGGGAACTGAAAACACCATATATTTT
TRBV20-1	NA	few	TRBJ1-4	CSADGPATNEKLFF	TGCAGTGCTGACGGGCCTGCAACTAATGAAAAACTGTTTTTT
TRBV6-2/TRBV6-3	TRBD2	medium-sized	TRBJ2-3	CASRPGLAGGITDTQYF	TGTGCCAGCAGGCCGGGACTAGCGGGAGGGATCACAGATACGCAGTATTTT
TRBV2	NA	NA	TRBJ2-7	CASSPSRGSGEQYF	TGTGCCAGCAGCCCCTCGAGGGGGTCGGGCGAGCAGTACTTC
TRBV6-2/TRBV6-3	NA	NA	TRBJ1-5	CASSYLGNQPQHF	TGTGCCAGCAGTTACTTGGGTAATCAGCCCCAGCATTTT
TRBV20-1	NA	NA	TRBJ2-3	CSARPSGDTQYF	TGCAGTGCTAGACCCAGCGGCGATACGCAGTATTTT
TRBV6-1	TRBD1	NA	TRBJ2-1	CASTAAGDRGYNEQFF	TGTGCCAGCACGGCTGCCGGGGACAGGGGGTACAATGAGCAGTTCTTC
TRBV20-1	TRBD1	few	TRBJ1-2	CSAGTGEFDGYTF	TGCAGTGCTGGGACAGGGGAATTCGATGGCTACACCTTC
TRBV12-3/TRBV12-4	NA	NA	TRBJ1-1	CASSLGDYTEAFF	TGTGCCAGCAGTTTAGGGGACTACACTGAAGCTTTCTTT
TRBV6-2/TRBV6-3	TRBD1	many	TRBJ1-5	CASRTGGSGQPQHF	TGTGCCAGCAGAACAGGGGGATCGGGTCAGCCCCAGCATTTT